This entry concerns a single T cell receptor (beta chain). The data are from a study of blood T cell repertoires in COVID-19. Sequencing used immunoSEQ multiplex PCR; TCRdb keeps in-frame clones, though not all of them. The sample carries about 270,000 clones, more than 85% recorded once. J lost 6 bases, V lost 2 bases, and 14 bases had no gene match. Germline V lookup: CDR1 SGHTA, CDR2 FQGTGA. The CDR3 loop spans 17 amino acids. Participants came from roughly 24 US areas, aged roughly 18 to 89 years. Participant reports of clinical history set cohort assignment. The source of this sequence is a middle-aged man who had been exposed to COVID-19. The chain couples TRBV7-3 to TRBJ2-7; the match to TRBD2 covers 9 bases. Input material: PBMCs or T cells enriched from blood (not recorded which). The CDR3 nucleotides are TGTGCCAGCAGCTTAGCTCCTAGCGGGACCTCATCTGGCGAGCAGTACTTC. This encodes CASSLAPSGTSSGEQYF.